Described below is a single T cell receptor (beta chain) sequence and its context. The source of the sample is a study of blood T cell repertoires in COVID-19. Background on the study: Whether acute or convalescent, the COVID-19 samples came from the United States, Italy and Spain.

Germline V gene data show CDR1 as LNHDA and CDR2 as SQIVND (reference sequence). The CDR3 length is 13 residues. V was cut by 7 bases and J by 7 bases, with 13 bases left in between. Produced via immunoSEQ multiplex PCR; TCRdb's table is partial and in-frame only. The sample has tens of thousands of clones, less than 85% seen once. This TCR derives from a human donor in a cohort sampled during active COVID-19. V gene TRBV19 combines with J gene TRBJ2-2; maybe TRBD1 (6 bases). Specimen: peripheral blood. The CDR3 sequence: CASTLGGDGELFF. The CDR3 DNA is TGTGCCAGTACCCTAGGGGGTGACGGGGAGCTGTTTTTT.